This T cell receptor (beta chain) was retrieved from a study of cytomegalovirus exposure and HLA in healthy donors. Study outcomes and limitations: V- and J-gene trimming of TCR beta was linked (in a later analysis) to a missense DCLRE1C variant.

V was pared by 0 bases and J by 10 bases, with 2 bases of the junction left unmatched. The CDR3 sequence is 13 residues long. Germline loops: CDR1 LGHNA, CDR2 YNFKEQ. Of note for this clone: Its antigen is unknown.

PCR involved 60 Vbeta and 13 Jbeta primers. Measured with immunoSEQ multiplex PCR; TCRdb has only the in-frame clones, and not every one. The table includes about 170,000 clones, 85% detected once. The source is a boy aged 2 to 10 in good health and CMV-seronegative. Sequencing input: PBMCs. The genes are TRBV4-2 and TRBJ2-2; 7 bases match TRBD2. The DNA for the CDR3 is TGTGCCAGCAGCCAAGAAGGGAGGGAGGAGCTGTTTTTT. Protein product: CASSQEGREELFF.